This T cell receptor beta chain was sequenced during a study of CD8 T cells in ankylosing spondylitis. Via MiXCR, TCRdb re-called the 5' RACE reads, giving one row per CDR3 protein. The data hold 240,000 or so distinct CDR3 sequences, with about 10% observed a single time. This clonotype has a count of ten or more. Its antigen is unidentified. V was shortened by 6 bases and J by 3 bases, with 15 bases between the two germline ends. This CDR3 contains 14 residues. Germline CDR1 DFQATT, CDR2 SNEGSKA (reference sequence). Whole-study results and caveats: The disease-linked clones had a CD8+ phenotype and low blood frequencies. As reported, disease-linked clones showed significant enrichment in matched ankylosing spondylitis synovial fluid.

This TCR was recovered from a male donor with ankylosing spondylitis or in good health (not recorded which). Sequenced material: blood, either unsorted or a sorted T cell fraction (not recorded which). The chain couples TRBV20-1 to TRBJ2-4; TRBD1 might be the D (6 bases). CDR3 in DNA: TGCAGTGCGCAGAACAGGGCTGGCAAAAACATTCAGTACTTC. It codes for CSAQNRAGKNIQYF.